The 15 T cell receptor beta chains presented below share a single source sample, sequenced in a study of blood T cell repertoires in COVID-19. Libraries were prepared by immunoSEQ multiplex PCR; TCRdb keeps only in-frame clonotypes and omits some of them. The sample lists roughly 120,000 clones; more than 70% were seen once. Material for sequencing was peripheral blood. These receptors came from a woman of 80 years or more with COVID-19, enrolled during active disease.

The chain employs TRBV7-2 and TRBJ2-1; 15 bases agree with TRBD2. The germline gives CDR1 SGHTA, CDR2 FQGNSA. The CDR3 has 17 residues. The ends lost 5 bases at V and 5 bases at J; junction bases unmatched: 7. The CDR3 DNA reads TGTGCCAGCAGCGTGGGACTAGCGGGAGGAGGGAACAATGAGCAGTTCTTC. This codes for CASSVGLAGGGNNEQFF.

V is TRBV12-3 or TRBV12-4 and J is TRBJ1-2; unclear D gene. With 7 bases removed from V and 4 bases from J, the gap between germline ends came to 13 bases. The CDR3 has 13 amino acids. CDR3: CASTPGRSYGYTF. CDR3 coding DNA: TGTGCCAGCACCCCCGGTCGTAGCTATGGCTACACCTTC.

The rearrangement uses TRBV7-2 and TRBJ1-4; D may be TRBD1 (5 bases). Trimming took 1 base from V and 11 from J, leaving 17 bases between them. Germline V CDR1 and CDR2: SGHTA, FQGNSA. This CDR3 comprises 15 residues. The CDR3 DNA follows: TGTGCCAGCAGCTTAGGGACTAGTGCAGGGCATAAACTGTTTTTT. This sequence encodes CASSLGTSAGHKLFF.

This sequence joins TRBV7-3 and TRBJ2-5; 8 nucleotides align to TRBD2. There are 15 residues in the CDR3. The V gene's germline CDR1 is SGHTA and CDR2 FQGTGA. The V and J ends lost 5 bases and 4 bases, in that order; junction bases with no gene match: 9. The CDR3 DNA reads as TGTGCCAGCAGCCCTAGCGGGCGGGTTGGAGAGACCCAGTACTTC. Protein sequence: CASSPSGRVGETQYF.

V gene TRBV5-5 combines with J gene TRBJ2-4; 7 bases line up with TRBD1. The V and J ends lost 6 bases and 9 bases, in that order; junction bases with no gene match: 3. Germline V CDR1 and CDR2: SGHKS, YYEKEE (reference sequence). The CDR3 has 11 residues. The chain's CDR3 is CASTRDSIQYF. The CDR3 nucleotides are TGTGCCAGCACCAGGGACAGCATTCAGTACTTC. Based on the CDR3 plus reference TRBV5-5 and TRBJ2-4, the full variable domain is DAGVTQSPTHLIKTRGQQVTLRCSPISGHKSVSWYQQVLGQGPQFIFQYYEKEERGRGNFPDRFSARQFPNYSSELNVNALLLGDSALYLCASTRDSIQYFGAGTRLSVL.

The chain links TRBV29-1 to TRBJ1-2; D is ambiguous. Trimming cost V 6 bases and J 0 bases, with 11 bases left between them. The CDR3 runs 13 residues. Germline CDR1 is SQVTM and CDR2 is ANQGSEA. As DNA, the CDR3 is TGCAGCGTGGCCTCCGGGACTAACTATGGCTACACCTTC. Its protein product is CSVASGTNYGYTF.

The gene calls are TRBV2 and TRBJ2-2; D call uncertain. Trimming took 6 bases from V and 6 from J, leaving 8 bases between them. Looked up from germline, CDR1 is SNHLY and CDR2 is FYNNEI. The CDR3 extends over 12 amino acids. The CDR3 loop reads CASRSGSGELFF. CDR3 bases: TGTGCCAGCAGATCCGGGTCCGGGGAGCTGTTTTTT.

The genes are TRBV4-1 and TRBJ1-1, with 7 bases fitting TRBD1. This CDR3 is 15 amino acids long. Per germline, CDR1 MGHRA and CDR2 YSYEKL. After removal of 3 bases from V and 4 bases from J, the junction contained 8 bases not matched to a gene. The CDR3 sequence is CASSHREGAGTEAFF. Here the CDR3 DNA reads TGCGCCAGCAGCCATAGAGAGGGGGCGGGCACTGAAGCTTTCTTT.

The gene calls are TRBV6-5 and TRBJ2-4; 10 bases are shared with TRBD1. The CDR3 runs 14 residues. CDR1 and CDR2 (germline): MNHEY, SVGAGI. The ends lost 7 bases at V and 9 bases at J; junction bases unmatched: 9. This CDR3 reads CASKTGTGDFIQYF. The CDR3 DNA follows: TGTGCCAGCAAGACCGGGACAGGGGACTTCATTCAGTACTTC.

This chain connects TRBV29-1 to TRBJ1-1; possible D gene TRBD1, 6 bases. CDR3 length equals 12 residues. Trimming cost V 3 bases and J 6 bases, with 11 bases left between them. Germline CDR1 is SQVTM and CDR2 is ANQGSEA. CDR3 loop: CSVDTGRAEAFF. The CDR3, as DNA: TGCAGCGTTGACACAGGGAGGGCTGAAGCTTTCTTT.

The chain recombines TRBV18 with TRBJ2-4; 9 nucleotides match TRBD2. This CDR3 comprises 15 residues. J lost 8 bases, V lost 0 bases, and 5 bases had no gene match. CDR1 is KGHSH, CDR2 LQKENI, per germline. In DNA, the CDR3 is TGTGCCAGCTCACCACCGCAGACTAGCGGACACATTCAGTACTTC. This codes for CASSPPQTSGHIQYF.

The V gene is TRBV19, the J gene TRBJ2-4; D gene unclear. CDR3 length equals 11 residues. Germline values: CDR1 LNHDA, CDR2 SQIVND (reference sequence). V was trimmed by 3 bases and J by 7 bases, leaving 4 bases between them. The CDR3 bases are TGTGCCAGTAGTATTGGCAACATTCAGTACTTC. Translated: CASSIGNIQYF.

CDR3 DNA sequence: TGTGCCAGTAGTGATACGAGGAATTCACCCCTCCACTTT. Translating gives CASSDTRNSPLHF. The chain is built from TRBV19 and TRBJ1-6; D gene uncertain. The V and J ends lost 5 bases and 7 bases respectively, with 9 bases between them. Germline V CDR1 and CDR2: LNHDA, SQIVND (reference sequence). The CDR3 loop spans 13 amino acids. Complete variable domain (other parts from reference TRBV19 and TRBJ1-6): DGGITQSPKYLFRKEGQNVTLSCEQNLNHDAMYWYRQDPGQGLRLIYYSQIVNDFQKGDIAEGYSVSREKKESFPLTVTSAQKNPTAFYLCASSDTRNSPLHFGNGTRLTVT.

The rearrangement uses TRBV4-2 and TRBJ1-1; 10 nucleotides agree with TRBD1. The CDR3 loop spans 15 amino acids. The V and J ends lost 3 bases and 5 bases, in that order; junction bases with no gene match: 6. Per the germline V gene, CDR1 is LGHNA and CDR2 is YNFKEQ. As DNA, the CDR3 is TGTGCCAGCAGCCAGTCGGACAGGGGGGGGACTGAAGCTTTCTTT. Its protein is CASSQSDRGGTEAFF.

The V gene is TRBV20-1, the J gene TRBJ2-5; D is unclear. Germline-derived CDR1 and CDR2 are DFQATT and SNEGSKA (reference sequence). The CDR3 contains 11 residues. Trimming shortened V by 1 base and J by 5 bases, and 5 bases separated the two germline ends. The CDR3 DNA is TGCAGTGCTAGAGTTCGGGAGACCCAGTACTTC. Translating it yields CSARVRETQYF.